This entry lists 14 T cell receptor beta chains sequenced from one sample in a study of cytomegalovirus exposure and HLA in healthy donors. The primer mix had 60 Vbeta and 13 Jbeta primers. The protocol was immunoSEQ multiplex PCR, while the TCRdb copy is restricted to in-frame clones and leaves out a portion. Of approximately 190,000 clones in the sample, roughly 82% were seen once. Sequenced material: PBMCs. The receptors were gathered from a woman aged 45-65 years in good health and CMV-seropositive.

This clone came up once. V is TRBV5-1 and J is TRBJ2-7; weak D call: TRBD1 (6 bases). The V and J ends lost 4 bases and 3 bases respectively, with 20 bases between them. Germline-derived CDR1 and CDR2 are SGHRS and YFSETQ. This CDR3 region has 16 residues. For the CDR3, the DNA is TGCGCCAGCAGCCACCAGCCCACAGGGACCGGCTACGAGCAGTACTTC. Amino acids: CASSHQPTGTGYEQYF.

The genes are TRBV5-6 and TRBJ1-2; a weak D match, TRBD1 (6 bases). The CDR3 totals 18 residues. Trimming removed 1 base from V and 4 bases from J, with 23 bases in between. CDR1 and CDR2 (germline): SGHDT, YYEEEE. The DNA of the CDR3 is TGTGCCAGCAGCTTGCGGTCTGAGTGGACAGCCGATTCCTATGGCTACACCTTC. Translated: CASSLRSEWTADSYGYTF.

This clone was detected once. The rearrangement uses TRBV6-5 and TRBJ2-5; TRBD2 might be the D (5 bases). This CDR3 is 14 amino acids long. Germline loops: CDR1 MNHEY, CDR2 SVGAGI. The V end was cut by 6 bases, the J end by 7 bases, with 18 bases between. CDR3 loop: CASSPHELEGTQYF. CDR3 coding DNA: TGTGCCAGCAGCCCCCATGAACTAGAGGGGACCCAGTACTTC.

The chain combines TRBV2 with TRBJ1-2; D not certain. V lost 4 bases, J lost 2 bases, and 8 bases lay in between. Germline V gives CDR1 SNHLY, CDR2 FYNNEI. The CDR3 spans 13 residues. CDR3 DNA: TGTGCCAGCAGTGCCATAGAAAACTATGGCTACACCTTC. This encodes CASSAIENYGYTF.

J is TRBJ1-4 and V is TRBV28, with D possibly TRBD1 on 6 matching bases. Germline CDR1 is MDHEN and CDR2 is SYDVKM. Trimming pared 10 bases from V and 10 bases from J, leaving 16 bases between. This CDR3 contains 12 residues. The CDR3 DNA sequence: TGTGCCACCGAGGACAGTAACCTAAAACTGTTTTTT. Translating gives CATEDSNLKLFF.

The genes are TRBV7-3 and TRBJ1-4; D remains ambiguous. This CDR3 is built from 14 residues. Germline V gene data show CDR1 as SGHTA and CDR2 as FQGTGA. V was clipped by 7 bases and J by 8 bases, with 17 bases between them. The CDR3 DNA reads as TGTGCCAGCACCGCTGATGCGGGCAAGGAAAAACTGTTTTTT. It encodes CASTADAGKEKLFF.

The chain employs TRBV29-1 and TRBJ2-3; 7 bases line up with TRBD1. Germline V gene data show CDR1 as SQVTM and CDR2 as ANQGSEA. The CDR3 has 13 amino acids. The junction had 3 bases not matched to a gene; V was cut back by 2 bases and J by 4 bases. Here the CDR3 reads CSVENQGADTQYF. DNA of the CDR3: TGCAGCGTTGAAAACCAGGGGGCAGATACGCAGTATTTT.

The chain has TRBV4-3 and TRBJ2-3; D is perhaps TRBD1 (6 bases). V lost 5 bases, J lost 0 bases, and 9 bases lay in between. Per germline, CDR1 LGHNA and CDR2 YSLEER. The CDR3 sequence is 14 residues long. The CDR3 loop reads CASSGGPSTDTQYF. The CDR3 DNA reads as TGCGCCAGCAGCGGGGGCCCCAGCACAGATACGCAGTATTTT.

The CDR3: CASSLEFAYNEQFF. The DNA for the CDR3 is TGCGCCAGCAGCTTAGAGTTCGCCTACAATGAGCAGTTCTTC. The J gene is TRBJ2-1, the V gene TRBV5-1; D not resolved. V was shortened by 2 bases and J by 2 bases, with 8 bases between the two germline ends. Germline V gene lookup returns CDR1 SGHRS and CDR2 YFSETQ. The CDR3 length is 14 residues. The full variable domain, its missing parts supplied by reference TRBV5-1 and TRBJ2-1, is KAGVTQTPRYLIKTRGQQVTLSCSPISGHRSVSWYQQTPGQGLQFLFEYFSETQRNKGNFPGRFSGRQFSNSRSEMNVSTLELGDSALYLCASSLEFAYNEQFFGPGTRLTVL.

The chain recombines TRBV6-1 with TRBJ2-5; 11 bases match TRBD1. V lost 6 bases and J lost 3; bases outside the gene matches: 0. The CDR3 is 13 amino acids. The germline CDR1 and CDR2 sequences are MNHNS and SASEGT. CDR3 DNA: TGTGCCAGCAGGGGACAGGGGGAAGAGACCCAGTACTTC. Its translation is CASRGQGEETQYF.

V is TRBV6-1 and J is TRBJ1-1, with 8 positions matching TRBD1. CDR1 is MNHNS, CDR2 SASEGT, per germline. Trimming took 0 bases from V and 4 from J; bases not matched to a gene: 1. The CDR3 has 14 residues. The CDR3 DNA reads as TGTGCCAGCAGTGAAGCTGGACAGGGCACTGAAGCTTTCTTT. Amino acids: CASSEAGQGTEAFF.

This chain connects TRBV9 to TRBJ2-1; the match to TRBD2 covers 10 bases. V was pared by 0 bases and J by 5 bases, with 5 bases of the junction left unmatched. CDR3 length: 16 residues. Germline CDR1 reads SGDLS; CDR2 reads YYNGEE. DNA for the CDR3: TGTGCCAGCAGCGTAGCAGCGGGGGGGTCTCACAATGAGCAGTTCTTC. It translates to CASSVAAGGSHNEQFF.

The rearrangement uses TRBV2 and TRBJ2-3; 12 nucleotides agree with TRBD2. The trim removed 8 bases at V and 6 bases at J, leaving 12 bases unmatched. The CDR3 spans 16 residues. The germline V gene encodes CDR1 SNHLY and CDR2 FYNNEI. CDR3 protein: CASSLSRTSGMDTQYF. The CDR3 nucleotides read TGTGCCAGCTCACTGAGTAGGACTAGCGGGATGGATACGCAGTATTTT.

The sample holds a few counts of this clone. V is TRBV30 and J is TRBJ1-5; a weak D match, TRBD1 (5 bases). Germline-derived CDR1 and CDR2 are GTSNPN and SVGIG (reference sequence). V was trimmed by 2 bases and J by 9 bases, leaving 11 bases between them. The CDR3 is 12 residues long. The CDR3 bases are TGTGCCTGGAGTAAGGGGCTGCGGCCCCAGCATTTT. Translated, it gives CAWSKGLRPQHF.